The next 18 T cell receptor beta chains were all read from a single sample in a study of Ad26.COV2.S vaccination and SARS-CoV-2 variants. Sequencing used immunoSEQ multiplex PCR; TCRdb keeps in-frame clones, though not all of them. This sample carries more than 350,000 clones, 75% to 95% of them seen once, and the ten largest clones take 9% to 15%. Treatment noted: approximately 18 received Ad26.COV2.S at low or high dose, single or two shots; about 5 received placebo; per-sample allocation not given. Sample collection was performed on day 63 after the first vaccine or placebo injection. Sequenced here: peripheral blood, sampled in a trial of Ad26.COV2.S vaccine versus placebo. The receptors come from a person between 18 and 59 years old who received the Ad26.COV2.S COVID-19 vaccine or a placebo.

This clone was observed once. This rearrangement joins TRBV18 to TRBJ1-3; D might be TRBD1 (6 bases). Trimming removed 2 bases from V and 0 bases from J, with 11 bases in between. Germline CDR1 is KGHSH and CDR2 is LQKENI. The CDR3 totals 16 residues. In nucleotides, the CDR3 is TGTGCCAGCTCACCAAGGACAGAGAGCTCTGGAAACACCATATATTTT. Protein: CASSPRTESSGNTIYF.

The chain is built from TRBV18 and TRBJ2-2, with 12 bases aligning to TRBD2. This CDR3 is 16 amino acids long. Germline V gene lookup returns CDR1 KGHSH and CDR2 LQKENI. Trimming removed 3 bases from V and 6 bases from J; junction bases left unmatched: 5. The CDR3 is CASSPPSGRAAGELFF. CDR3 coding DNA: TGTGCCAGCTCACCCCCTAGCGGGAGGGCCGCCGGGGAGCTGTTTTTT.

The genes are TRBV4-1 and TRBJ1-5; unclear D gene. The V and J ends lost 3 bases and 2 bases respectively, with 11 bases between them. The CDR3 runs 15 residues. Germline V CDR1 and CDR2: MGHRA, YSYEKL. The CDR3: CASSQGLPGNQPQHF. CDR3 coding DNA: TGCGCCAGCAGCCAGGGGTTGCCGGGCAATCAGCCCCAGCATTTT.

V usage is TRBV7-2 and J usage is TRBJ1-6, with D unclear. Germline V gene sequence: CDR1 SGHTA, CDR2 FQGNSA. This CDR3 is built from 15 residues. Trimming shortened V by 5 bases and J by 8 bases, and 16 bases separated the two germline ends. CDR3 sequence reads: CASSPQGLSYSPLHF. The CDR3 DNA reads TGTGCCAGCAGCCCCCAAGGGCTCAGCTATTCACCCCTCCACTTT.

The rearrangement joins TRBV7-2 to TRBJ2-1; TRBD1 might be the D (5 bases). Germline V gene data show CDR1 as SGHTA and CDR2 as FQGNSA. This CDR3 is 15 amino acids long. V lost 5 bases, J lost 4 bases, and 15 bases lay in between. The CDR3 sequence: CASSLDTGHYNEQFF. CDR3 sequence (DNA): TGTGCCAGCAGCCTAGACACCGGACATTACAATGAGCAGTTCTTC.

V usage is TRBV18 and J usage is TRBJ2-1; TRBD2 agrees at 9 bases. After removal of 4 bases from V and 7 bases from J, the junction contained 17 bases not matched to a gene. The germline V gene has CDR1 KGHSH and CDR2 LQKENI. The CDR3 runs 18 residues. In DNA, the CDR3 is TGTGCCAGCTCACGATATTCCGGGAGTGCGGGAGGGCCTAATGAGCAGTTCTTC. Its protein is CASSRYSGSAGGPNEQFF.

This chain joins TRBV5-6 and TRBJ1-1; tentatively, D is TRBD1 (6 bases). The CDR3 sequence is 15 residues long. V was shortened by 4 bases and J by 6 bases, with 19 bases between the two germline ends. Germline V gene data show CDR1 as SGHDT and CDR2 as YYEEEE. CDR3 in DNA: TGTGCCAGCAGCGGCCTTCGGGGGCTACGGGCTGAAGCTTTCTTT. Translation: CASSGLRGLRAEAFF.

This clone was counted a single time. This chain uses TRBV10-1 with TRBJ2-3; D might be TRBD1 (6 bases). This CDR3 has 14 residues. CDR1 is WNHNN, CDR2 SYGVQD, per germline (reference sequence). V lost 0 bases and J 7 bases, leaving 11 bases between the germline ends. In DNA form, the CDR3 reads TGCGCCAGCAGTGAGTCCGGGACACTTAATACGCAGTATTTT. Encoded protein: CASSESGTLNTQYF.

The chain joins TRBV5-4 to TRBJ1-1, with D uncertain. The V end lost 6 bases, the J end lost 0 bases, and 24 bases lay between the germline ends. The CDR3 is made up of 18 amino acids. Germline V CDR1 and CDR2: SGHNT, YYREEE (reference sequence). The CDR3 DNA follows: TGTGCCAGCACCCCAAGTCCCACTCCCAAGGGCGTGAACACTGAAGCTTTCTTT. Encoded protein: CASTPSPTPKGVNTEAFF.

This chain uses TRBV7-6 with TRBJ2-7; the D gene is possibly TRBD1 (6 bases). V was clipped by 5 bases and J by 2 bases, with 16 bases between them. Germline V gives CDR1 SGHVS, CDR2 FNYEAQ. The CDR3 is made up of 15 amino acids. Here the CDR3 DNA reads TGTGCCAGCAGCCCCCGGGACACAGATACCTACGAGCAGTACTTC. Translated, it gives CASSPRDTDTYEQYF.

The DNA for the CDR3 is TGTGCCAGCAGCATCCACCGGGACAGGGGATTTGCTGAAGCTTTCTTT. Protein product: CASSIHRDRGFAEAFF. The chain joins TRBV7-2 to TRBJ1-1, with 10 positions matching TRBD1. Germline lookup yields CDR1 SGHTA and CDR2 FQGNSA. The CDR3 has 16 residues. The V gene end was trimmed by 5 bases and the J gene end by 6 bases; junction bases not matched to a gene: 12.

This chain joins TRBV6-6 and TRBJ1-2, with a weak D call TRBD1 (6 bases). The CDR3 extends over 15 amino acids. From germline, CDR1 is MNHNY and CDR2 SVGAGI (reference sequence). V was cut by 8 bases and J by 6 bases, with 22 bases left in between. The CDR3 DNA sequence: TGTGCCAGCTCGTATAGGGACACACTAGGGGATGGCTACACCTTC. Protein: CASSYRDTLGDGYTF.

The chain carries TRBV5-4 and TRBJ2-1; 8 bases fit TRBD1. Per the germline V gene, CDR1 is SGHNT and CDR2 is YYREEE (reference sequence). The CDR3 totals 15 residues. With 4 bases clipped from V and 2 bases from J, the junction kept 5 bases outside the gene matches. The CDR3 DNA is TGTGCCAGCAGCCCCGGACAGGGTCCCTACAATGAGCAGTTCTTC. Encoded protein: CASSPGQGPYNEQFF.

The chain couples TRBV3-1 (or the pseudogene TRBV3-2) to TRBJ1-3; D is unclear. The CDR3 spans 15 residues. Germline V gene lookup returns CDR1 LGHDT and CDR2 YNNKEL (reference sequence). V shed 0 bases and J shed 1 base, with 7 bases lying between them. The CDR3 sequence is CASSQDWVSGNTIYF. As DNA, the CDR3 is TGTGCCAGCAGCCAAGATTGGGTATCTGGAAACACCATATATTTT.

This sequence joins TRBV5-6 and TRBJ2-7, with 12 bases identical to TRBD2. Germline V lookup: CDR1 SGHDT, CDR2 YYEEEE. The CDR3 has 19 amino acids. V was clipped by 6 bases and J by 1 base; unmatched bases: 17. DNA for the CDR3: TGTGCCAGCAACCACCTCAGGGGTGCTAGCGGGAGGGAGTCCTACGAGCAGTACTTC. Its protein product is CASNHLRGASGRESYEQYF.

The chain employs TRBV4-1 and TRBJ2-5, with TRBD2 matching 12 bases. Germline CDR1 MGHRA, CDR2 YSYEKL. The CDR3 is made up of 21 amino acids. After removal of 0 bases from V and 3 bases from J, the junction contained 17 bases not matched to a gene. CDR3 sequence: CASSQEAWTSGKDRGKETQYF. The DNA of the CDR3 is TGCGCCAGCAGCCAAGAGGCCTGGACTAGCGGGAAAGATCGTGGAAAAGAGACCCAGTACTTC.

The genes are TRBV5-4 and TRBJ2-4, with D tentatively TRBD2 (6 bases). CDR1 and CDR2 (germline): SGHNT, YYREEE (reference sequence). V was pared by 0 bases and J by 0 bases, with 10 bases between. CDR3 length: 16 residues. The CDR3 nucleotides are TGTGCCAGCAGCTTGGTCGCAGCGGGAGCCAAAAACATTCAGTACTTC. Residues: CASSLVAAGAKNIQYF.

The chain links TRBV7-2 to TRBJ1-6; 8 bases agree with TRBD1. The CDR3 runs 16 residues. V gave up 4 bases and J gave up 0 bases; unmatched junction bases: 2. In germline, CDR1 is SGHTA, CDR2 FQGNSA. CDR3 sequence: CASSWTGNSYNSPLHF. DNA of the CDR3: TGTGCCAGCAGCTGGACAGGGAACTCCTATAATTCACCCCTCCACTTT.